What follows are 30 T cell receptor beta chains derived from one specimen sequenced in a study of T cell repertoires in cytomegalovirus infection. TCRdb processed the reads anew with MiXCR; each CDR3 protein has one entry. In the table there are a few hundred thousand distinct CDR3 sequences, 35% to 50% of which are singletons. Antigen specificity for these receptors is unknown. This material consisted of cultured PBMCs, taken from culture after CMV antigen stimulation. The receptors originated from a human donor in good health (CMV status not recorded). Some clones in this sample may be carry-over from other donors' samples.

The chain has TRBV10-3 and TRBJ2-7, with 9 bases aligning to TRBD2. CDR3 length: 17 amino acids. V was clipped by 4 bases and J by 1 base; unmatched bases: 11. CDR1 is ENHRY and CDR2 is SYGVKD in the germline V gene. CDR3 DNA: TGTGCCATCAGTGGGGACTCGGGACTAGCTAATTCCTACGAGCAGTACTTC. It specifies CAISGDSGLANSYEQYF.

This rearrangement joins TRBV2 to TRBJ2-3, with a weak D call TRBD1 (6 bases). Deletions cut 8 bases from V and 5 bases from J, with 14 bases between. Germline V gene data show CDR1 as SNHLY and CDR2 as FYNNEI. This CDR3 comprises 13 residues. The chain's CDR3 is CASLWGQGDTQYF. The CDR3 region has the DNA TGTGCCAGCCTCTGGGGGCAGGGAGATACGCAGTATTTT.

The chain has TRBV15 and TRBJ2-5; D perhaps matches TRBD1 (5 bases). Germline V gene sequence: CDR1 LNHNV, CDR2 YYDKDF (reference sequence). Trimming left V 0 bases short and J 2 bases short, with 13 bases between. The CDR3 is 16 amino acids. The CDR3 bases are TGTGCCACCAGCAGAGATCCCACAGGTCCTCAAGAGACCCAGTACTTC. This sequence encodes CATSRDPTGPQETQYF.

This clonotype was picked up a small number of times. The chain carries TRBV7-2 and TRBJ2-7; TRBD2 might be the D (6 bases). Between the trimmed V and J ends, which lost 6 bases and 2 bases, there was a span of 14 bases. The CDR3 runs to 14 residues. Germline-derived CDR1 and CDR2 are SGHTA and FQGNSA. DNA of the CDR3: TGTGCCAGCAGTCAGACGGGGGAGCCCTACGAGCAGTACTTC. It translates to CASSQTGEPYEQYF.

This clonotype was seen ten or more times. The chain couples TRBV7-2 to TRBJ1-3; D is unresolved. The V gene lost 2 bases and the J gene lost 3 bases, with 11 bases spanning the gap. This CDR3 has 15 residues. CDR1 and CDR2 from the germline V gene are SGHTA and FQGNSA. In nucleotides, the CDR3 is TGTGCCAGCAGCTTAAGAGACGGACTTGGAAACACCATATATTTT. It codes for CASSLRDGLGNTIYF.

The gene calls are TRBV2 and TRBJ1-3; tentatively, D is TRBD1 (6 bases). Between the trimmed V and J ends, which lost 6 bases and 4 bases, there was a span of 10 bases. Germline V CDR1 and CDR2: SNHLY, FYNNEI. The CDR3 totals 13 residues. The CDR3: CASSAGVGNTIYF. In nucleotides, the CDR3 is TGTGCCAGCAGCGCAGGGGTCGGAAACACCATATATTTT.

CDR3 loop: CASSYSRSQNTGELFF. For the CDR3, the DNA is TGTGCCAGCAGTTACTCGAGATCCCAGAACACCGGGGAGCTGTTTTTT. This sequence joins TRBV6-2 or TRBV6-3 and TRBJ2-2, with D uncertain. V lost 0 bases to trimming and J lost 1 base, with 9 bases between them. Germline-derived CDR1 and CDR2 are MNHEY and SVGEGT. The CDR3 is 16 amino acids.

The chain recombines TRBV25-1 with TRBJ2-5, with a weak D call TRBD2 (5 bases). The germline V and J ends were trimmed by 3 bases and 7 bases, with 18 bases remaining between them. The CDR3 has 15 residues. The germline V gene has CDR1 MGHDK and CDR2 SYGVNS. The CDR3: CASSDPGGPSGTQYF. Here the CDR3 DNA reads TGTGCCAGCAGTGACCCCGGCGGGCCGTCAGGGACCCAGTACTTC.

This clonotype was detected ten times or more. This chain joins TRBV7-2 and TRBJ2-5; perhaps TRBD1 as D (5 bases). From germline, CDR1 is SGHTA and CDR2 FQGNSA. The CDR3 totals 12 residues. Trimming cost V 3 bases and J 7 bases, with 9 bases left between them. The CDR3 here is CASSLTVGTQYF. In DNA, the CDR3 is TGTGCCAGCAGCTTGACAGTCGGGACCCAGTACTTC.

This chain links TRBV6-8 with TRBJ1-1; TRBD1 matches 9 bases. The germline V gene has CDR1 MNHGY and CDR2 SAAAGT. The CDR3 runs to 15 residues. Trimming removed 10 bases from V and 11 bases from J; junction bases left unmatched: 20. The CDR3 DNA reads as TGTGCCACCCAAGGGACAGGGACCAGTCCCTTGGGGGCTTTCTTT. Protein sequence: CATQGTGTSPLGAFF.

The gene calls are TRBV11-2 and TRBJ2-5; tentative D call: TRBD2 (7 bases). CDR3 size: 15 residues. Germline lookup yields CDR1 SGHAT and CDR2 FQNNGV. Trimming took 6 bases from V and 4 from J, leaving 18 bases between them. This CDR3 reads CASSNSGGSIETQYF. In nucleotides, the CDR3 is TGTGCCAGCAGTAATTCGGGGGGCTCGATAGAGACCCAGTACTTC.

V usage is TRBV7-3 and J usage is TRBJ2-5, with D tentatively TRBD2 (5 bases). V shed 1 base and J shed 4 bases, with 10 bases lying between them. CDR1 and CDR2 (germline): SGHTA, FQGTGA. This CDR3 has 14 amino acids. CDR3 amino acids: CASSLMGSRETQYF. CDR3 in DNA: TGTGCCAGCAGCTTAATGGGGAGCCGAGAGACCCAGTACTTC.

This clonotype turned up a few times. CDR3 protein: CASSLLGQGSETQYF. CDR3 coding DNA: TGTGCCAGCAGCTTACTCGGGCAGGGGTCCGAGACCCAGTACTTC. The chain uses TRBV7-2 and TRBJ2-5, with D maybe TRBD1 (6 bases). CDR1 and CDR2 (germline): SGHTA, FQGNSA. This CDR3 has 15 amino acids. The V and J ends lost 2 bases and 5 bases respectively, with 15 bases between them.

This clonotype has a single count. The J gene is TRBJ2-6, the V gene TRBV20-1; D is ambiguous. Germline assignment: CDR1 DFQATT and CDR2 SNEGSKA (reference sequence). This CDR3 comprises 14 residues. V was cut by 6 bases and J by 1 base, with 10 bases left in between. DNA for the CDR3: TGCAGTGCCCGAGCGTTTTCTGGGGCCAACGTCCTGACTTTC. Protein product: CSARAFSGANVLTF.

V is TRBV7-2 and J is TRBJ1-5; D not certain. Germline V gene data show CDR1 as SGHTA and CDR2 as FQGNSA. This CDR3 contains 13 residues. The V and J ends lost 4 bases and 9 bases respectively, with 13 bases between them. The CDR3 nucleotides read TGTGCCAGCAGCTACGAGGGCATTGGGCCCCAGCATTTT. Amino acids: CASSYEGIGPQHF. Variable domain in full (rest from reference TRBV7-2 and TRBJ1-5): GAGVSQSPSNKVTEKGKDVELRCDPISGHTALYWYRQSLGQGLEFLIYFQGNSAPDKSGLPSDRFSAERTGGSVSTLTIQRTQQEDSAVYLCASSYEGIGPQHFGDGTRLSIL.

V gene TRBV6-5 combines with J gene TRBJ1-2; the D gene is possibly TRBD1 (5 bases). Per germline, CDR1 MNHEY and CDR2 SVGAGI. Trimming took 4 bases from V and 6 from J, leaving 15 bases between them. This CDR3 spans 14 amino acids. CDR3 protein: CASSFTDRRDGYTF. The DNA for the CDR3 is TGTGCCAGCAGTTTCACCGACAGACGCGATGGCTACACCTTC.

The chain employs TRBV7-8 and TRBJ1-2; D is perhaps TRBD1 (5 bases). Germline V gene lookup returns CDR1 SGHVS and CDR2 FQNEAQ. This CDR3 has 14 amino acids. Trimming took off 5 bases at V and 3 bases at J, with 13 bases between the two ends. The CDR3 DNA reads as TGTGCCAGCAGCCCCCGTGTCAGGGACTATGGCTACACCTTC. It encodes CASSPRVRDYGYTF.

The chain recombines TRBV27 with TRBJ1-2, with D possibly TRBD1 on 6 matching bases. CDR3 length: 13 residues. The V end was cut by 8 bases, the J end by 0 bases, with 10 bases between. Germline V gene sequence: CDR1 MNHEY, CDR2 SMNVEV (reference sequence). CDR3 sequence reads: CASRRGTNYGYTF. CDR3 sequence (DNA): TGTGCCAGCCGCAGGGGTACTAACTATGGCTACACCTTC.

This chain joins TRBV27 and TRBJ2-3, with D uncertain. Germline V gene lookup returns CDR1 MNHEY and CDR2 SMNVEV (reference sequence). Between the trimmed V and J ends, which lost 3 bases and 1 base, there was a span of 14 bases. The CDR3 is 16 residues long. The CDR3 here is CASSFVPSWGTDTQYF. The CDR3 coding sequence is TGTGCCAGCAGTTTCGTACCTTCGTGGGGCACAGATACGCAGTATTTT.

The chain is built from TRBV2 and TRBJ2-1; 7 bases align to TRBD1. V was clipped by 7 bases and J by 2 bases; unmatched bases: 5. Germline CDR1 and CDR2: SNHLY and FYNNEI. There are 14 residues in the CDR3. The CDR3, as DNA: TGTGCCAGCAACCGGGACAGAACCTACAATGAGCAGTTCTTC. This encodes CASNRDRTYNEQFF.

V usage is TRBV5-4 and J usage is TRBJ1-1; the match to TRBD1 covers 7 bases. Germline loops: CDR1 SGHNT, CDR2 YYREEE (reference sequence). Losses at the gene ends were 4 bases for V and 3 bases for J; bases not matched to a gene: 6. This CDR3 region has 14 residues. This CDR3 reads CASSREGAYTEAFF. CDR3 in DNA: TGTGCCAGCAGCCGCGAGGGGGCCTACACTGAAGCTTTCTTT.

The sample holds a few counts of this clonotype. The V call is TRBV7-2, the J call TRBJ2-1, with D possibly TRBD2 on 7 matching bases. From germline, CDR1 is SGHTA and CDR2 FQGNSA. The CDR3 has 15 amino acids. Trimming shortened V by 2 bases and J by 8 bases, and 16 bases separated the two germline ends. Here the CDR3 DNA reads TGTGCCAGCAGCTTAAGGGGGAGGGCCTCGGATGAGCAGTTCTTC. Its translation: CASSLRGRASDEQFF.

This chain's CDR3 is CASSISGPGYPGELFF. The CDR3, as DNA: TGTGCCAGTAGTATCTCGGGCCCGGGGTACCCCGGGGAGCTGTTTTTT. J is TRBJ2-2 and V is TRBV19; weak D call: TRBD2 (5 bases). With 3 bases removed from V and 6 bases from J, the gap between germline ends came to 17 bases. Germline CDR1 is LNHDA and CDR2 is SQIVND (reference sequence). The CDR3 runs to 16 residues.

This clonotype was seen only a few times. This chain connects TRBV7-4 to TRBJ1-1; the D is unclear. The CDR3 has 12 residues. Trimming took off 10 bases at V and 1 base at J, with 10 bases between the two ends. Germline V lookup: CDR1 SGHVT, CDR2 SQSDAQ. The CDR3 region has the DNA TGTGCCATGTTGACGGAGAACACTGAAGCTTTCTTT. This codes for CAMLTENTEAFF.

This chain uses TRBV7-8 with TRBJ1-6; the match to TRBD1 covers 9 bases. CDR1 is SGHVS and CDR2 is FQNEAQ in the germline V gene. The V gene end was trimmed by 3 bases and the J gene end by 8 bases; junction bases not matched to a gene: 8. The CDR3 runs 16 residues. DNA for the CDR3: TGTGCCAGCAGCTTGGACCGGGACAGGGCGTATTCACCCCTCCACTTT. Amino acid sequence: CASSLDRDRAYSPLHF.

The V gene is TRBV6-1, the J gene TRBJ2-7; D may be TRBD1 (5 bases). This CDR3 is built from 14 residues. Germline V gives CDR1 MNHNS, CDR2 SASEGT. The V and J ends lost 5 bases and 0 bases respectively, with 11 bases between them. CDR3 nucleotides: TGTGCCAGCAGTCTTTTTGGGGCCTCCTACGAGCAGTACTTC. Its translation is CASSLFGASYEQYF.

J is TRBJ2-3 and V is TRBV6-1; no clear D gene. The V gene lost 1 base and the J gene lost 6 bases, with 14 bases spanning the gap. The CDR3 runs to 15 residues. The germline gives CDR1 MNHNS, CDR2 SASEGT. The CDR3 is CASSEVPAGSDTQYF. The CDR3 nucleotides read TGTGCCAGCAGTGAAGTTCCCGCCGGCAGCGATACGCAGTATTTT.

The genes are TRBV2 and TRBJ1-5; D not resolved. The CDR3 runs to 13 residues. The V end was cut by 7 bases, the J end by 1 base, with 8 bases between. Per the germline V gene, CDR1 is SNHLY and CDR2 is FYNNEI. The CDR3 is CASKGDSNQPQHF. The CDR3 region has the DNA TGTGCCAGCAAGGGAGACAGCAATCAGCCCCAGCATTTT.

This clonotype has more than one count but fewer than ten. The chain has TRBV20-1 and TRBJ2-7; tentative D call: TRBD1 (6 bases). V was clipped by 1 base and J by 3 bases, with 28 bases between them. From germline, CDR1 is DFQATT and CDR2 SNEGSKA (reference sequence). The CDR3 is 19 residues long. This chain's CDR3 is CSARARPRGRHSNLYEQYF. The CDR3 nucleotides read TGCAGTGCTAGAGCGCGGCCCAGGGGTCGTCATTCGAATCTCTACGAGCAGTACTTC.

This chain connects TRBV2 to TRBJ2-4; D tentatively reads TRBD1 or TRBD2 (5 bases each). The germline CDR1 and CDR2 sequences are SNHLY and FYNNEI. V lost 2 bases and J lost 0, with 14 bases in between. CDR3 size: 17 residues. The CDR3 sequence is CASSERGGRLAKNIQYF. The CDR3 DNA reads TGTGCCAGCAGTGAACGTGGGGGACGACTAGCCAAAAACATTCAGTACTTC.